This T cell receptor (beta chain) was observed in a study of T cells in Graves' hyperthyroidism and ophthalmopathy. This clonotype has at least ten counts. Graves' hyperthyroidism is called stable when ophthalmopathy does not progress within 18 months. TCR beta CDR3 sequences were amplified from RNA transcripts. Researchers ran a first-round RT-PCR on the TCR CDR3 using the HTBI primer set. TCRdb called the multiplex PCR reads again in MiXCR, with one record for every CDR3 protein. The data hold 300,000 to 350,000 distinct CDR3 sequences, with about 15% observed a single time. V lost 3 bases, J lost 8 bases, and 14 bases lay in between. Germline-derived CDR1 and CDR2 are SGHTA and FQGNSA. This CDR3 is built from 14 residues.

Sequences were obtained from blood. The rearrangement uses TRBV7-2 and TRBJ2-1, with D uncertain. This TCR was sampled from a man aged 30 to 45 with Graves' hyperthyroidism. In DNA, the CDR3 is TGTGCCAGCAGCTTTGACTCGCCCCCCGATGAGCAGTTCTTC. Protein: CASSFDSPPDEQFF.